Reported below is one T cell receptor beta chain. Antigen unknown. Several immunoSEQ 96-well plates shared each subset's DNA, each plate a replicate. As handled by the study authors: ImmunoSEQ output held junction-only sequences without quality scores, so filtering differed. Profiled with immunoSEQ multiplex PCR; TCRdb holds only in-frame clones, not every one. V and J calls and clone size come straight from that table; D and trimming were deduced from the DNA. The sample has under 2.5 million clones, roughly 92% seen once. The data derive from a study of shared clonotypes between healthy human individuals. Study-level findings and limits: Generation probability values for non-shared clonotypes were lower than those for clonotypes shared by all four donors.

This TCR came from a man in his late teens or twenties in good health. Some clones in this sample may be carry-over from other donors' samples. The specimen sequenced was naive CD4+ T cells from PBMCs. Described subset: CD45RA+ positively selected.

CDR3 bases: TGTGCCAGCAGCTTAGGACAGAGGGGTCGGACCCAGTACTTC. Encoded protein: CASSLGQRGRTQYF. This rearrangement joins TRBV7-2 to TRBJ2-5, with D tentatively TRBD1 or TRBD2 (5 bases each). Between the trimmed V and J ends, which lost 1 base and 7 bases, there was a span of 13 bases. CDR1 is SGHTA and CDR2 is FQGNSA in the germline V gene. The CDR3 spans 14 residues.